This TCR beta chain originates from a study of blood T cell repertoires in COVID-19. The wider study: T cells, B-cell-depleted T cells, or PBMCs supplied cDNA or gDNA.

The CDR3 spans 18 residues. The J segment lost 0 bases and the V segment lost 5 bases, leaving 11 bases of the junction unmatched. In germline, CDR1 is LNHDA, CDR2 SQIVND (reference sequence). Authors' processing steps: How many nucleated cells were present was estimated from reference gene primer amplification. Method: immunoSEQ multiplex PCR; TCRdb's copy keeps in-frame clones and lacks some. V, J and clone size are those of that table, while D and trimming were read from the DNA. The sample lists some 300,000 clones; around 88% were seen once. The TCR was taken from a woman aged 25 to 39 who had recovered from COVID-19. This chain joins TRBV19 and TRBJ2-2; 8 bases are shared with TRBD1. The sequenced sample consisted of peripheral blood. CDR3 DNA: TGTGCCAGTAGTGTAAGAACGACAGGGGCGTCGAACACCGGGGAGCTGTTTTTT. Translated, it gives CASSVRTTGASNTGELFF.